The 21 T cell receptor beta chains reported below all come from one sample, sequenced in a study of T cells in Graves' hyperthyroidism and ophthalmopathy. Authors of the study amplified TCR beta CDR3 regions from RNA transcripts. The study used the HTBI primer set for a first-round RT-PCR of the TCR CDR3. TCRdb used MiXCR to reprocess the multiplex PCR reads, holding one entry per CDR3 protein. The sample holds more than 550,000 distinct CDR3 sequences; 17% are singletons and the top ten take about a sixth. Specimen: blood. These receptors were obtained from a man in his fifties or sixties with Graves' hyperthyroidism.

This clonotype was seen many times. The chain couples TRBV2 to TRBJ2-5; 9 bases agree with TRBD1. The CDR3 spans 16 residues. J lost 3 bases, V lost 2 bases, and 7 bases had no gene match. CDR1 SNHLY and CDR2 FYNNEI come from the germline V gene. CDR3 amino acids: CASSEPLGQGEETQYF. Here the CDR3 DNA reads TGTGCCAGCAGTGAACCCCTGGGACAGGGCGAAGAGACCCAGTACTTC.

This clonotype has at least ten counts. Here the CDR3 reads CASRRRTGGQETQYF. CDR3 nucleotide sequence: TGTGCCAGCAGGCGTCGGACAGGGGGACAAGAGACCCAGTACTTC. The chain has TRBV2 and TRBJ2-5; 10 nucleotides match TRBD1. The CDR3 length is 15 residues. Germline loops: CDR1 SNHLY, CDR2 FYNNEI. Trimming took 6 bases from V and 2 from J; bases not matched to a gene: 6.

A word on this clonotype: A junction end diverges from the germline sequence, so it may reflect a read error. The CDR3 region is CASSLGSEYLEQYF. CDR3 sequence (DNA): TGTGCCAGCAGCTTGGGATCAGAGTATCTCGAGCAGTACTTC. The V and J genes are TRBV5-1 and TRBJ2-7; D ambiguous. The CDR3 is 14 amino acids. Germline loops: CDR1 SGHRS, CDR2 YFSETQ.

This clonotype was detected ten times or more. The V call is TRBV5-1, the J call TRBJ2-7, with TRBD2 as a possible D gene (6 bases). CDR3 length equals 15 residues. Germline CDR1 is SGHRS and CDR2 is YFSETQ. Trimming removed 4 bases from V and 4 bases from J, with 18 bases in between. CDR3 loop: CASSDGRRGRYEQYF. The CDR3 DNA reads TGCGCCAGCAGCGATGGCCGGAGGGGAAGGTACGAGCAGTACTTC.

V usage is TRBV11-2 and J usage is TRBJ1-3; D perhaps matches TRBD1 (6 bases). The CDR3 is 16 residues long. Looked up from germline, CDR1 is SGHAT and CDR2 is FQNNGV. Trimming removed 2 bases at V and 0 bases at J, with 11 bases between. CDR3 sequence reads: CASSLSPDSSGNTIYF. DNA for the CDR3: TGTGCCAGCAGCTTATCCCCGGACAGCTCTGGAAACACCATATATTTT.

On this clonotype itself: This could be a read error, since a much larger clone is one nucleotide away. The V call is TRBV20-1, the J call TRBJ1-2, with TRBD1 as a possible D gene (5 bases). There are 14 residues in the CDR3. Germline CDR1 and CDR2: DFQATT and SNEGSKA (reference sequence). The CDR3 is CSARDRRDLYSYTF. The CDR3 nucleotides read TGCAGTGCTAGAGATCGAAGGGACCTCTATAGCTACACCTTC.

This clonotype was recorded once. This clone may be a read error of a much larger clone one base away. The chain links TRBV7-2 to TRBJ2-1; the D gene could be TRBD1 or TRBD2 (5 bases each). The length of the CDR3 is 15 residues. Between the trimmed V and J ends, which lost 5 bases and 2 bases, there was a span of 13 bases. In germline, CDR1 is SGHTA, CDR2 FQGNSA. CDR3 nucleotides: TGTGCCAGCAGCCGAGGGGCGGACACCTACAATGAGCAGTTCTTC. This translates into CASSRGADTYNEQFF.

Many counts were recorded for this clonotype. The gene calls are TRBV7-3 and TRBJ2-3; 9 nucleotides align to TRBD2. This CDR3 region has 16 residues. The V gene's germline CDR1 is SGHTA and CDR2 FQGTGA. V shed 5 bases and J 2 bases; nucleotides not matched to a gene: 8. The CDR3 protein is CASSRRASGITDTQYF. In nucleotides, the CDR3 is TGTGCCAGCAGCCGGAGGGCTAGCGGGATCACAGATACGCAGTATTTT.

This clonotype was seen ten or more times. The CDR3 region has the DNA TGTGCCAGCATTATAGCGGGAAGCTACAATGAGCAGTTCTTC. Translating gives CASIIAGSYNEQFF. The chain joins TRBV28 to TRBJ2-1; 8 bases fit TRBD2. The germline V gene encodes CDR1 MDHEN and CDR2 SYDVKM. Trimming cost V 7 bases and J 3 bases; bases outside gene matches: 5. The CDR3 length is 14 residues.

This clonotype was observed a handful of times. V and J are TRBV29-1 and TRBJ2-1, with TRBD2 matching over 9 bases. CDR1 and CDR2 from the germline V gene are SQVTM and ANQGSEA. The CDR3 consists of 15 residues. Trimming removed 3 bases from V and 5 bases from J; junction bases left unmatched: 8. CDR3 DNA: TGCAGCGTTGAGGGTTGGAGACTAGCGGACAATGAGCAGTTCTTC. Translating it yields CSVEGWRLADNEQFF.

The gene calls are TRBV7-9 and TRBJ1-1; D unclear. The CDR3 runs to 13 residues. Germline-derived CDR1 and CDR2 are SEHNR and FQNEAQ (reference sequence). Trimming stripped 8 bases from V and 4 bases from J, with 14 bases between. The CDR3 DNA reads as TGTGCCAGCGCGGACGGACTAGGCACTGAAGCTTTCTTT. Translating gives CASADGLGTEAFF.

In its sample, this clonotype was seen many times. V usage is TRBV6-2 or TRBV6-3 and J usage is TRBJ2-3; 15 positions agree with TRBD2. V shed 4 bases and J 4 bases; nucleotides not matched to a gene: 6. CDR1 and CDR2 from the germline V gene are MNHEY and SVGEGT. The CDR3 consists of 17 residues. The DNA for the CDR3 is TGTGCCAGCAGTTCCTCCGGGACTAGCGGGAGGTCAGATACGCAGTATTTT. This encodes CASSSSGTSGRSDTQYF.

This clonotype was found many times. The chain couples TRBV3-1 to TRBJ1-2, with unresolved D. This CDR3 spans 14 amino acids. Trimming removed 5 bases at V and 8 bases at J, with 18 bases between. Germline CDR1 is LGHDT and CDR2 is YNNKEL (reference sequence). The CDR3 protein is CASSNQPGSGGYTF. The CDR3 region has the DNA TGTGCCAGCAGCAATCAACCGGGCAGCGGCGGCTACACCTTC.

The sample holds many counts of this clonotype. The rearrangement joins TRBV20-1 to TRBJ1-2, with TRBD1 identical over 7 bases. The CDR3 length is 16 residues. Germline CDR1 is DFQATT and CDR2 is SNEGSKA (reference sequence). Trimming at V came to 1 base and at J to 4 bases, leaving 12 bases not matched to a gene. CDR3 DNA: TGCAGTGCTAGAGTGTTTTCTAGGGGGCGCGTCTATGGCTACACCTTC. Its protein is CSARVFSRGRVYGYTF.

V usage is TRBV9 and J usage is TRBJ1-6, with 7 nucleotides matching TRBD1. The CDR3 has 15 residues. The junction had 6 bases not matched to a gene; V was cut back by 0 bases and J by 9 bases. CDR1 SGDLS and CDR2 YYNGEE come from the germline V gene. CDR3 DNA sequence: TGTGCCAGCAGCGTAGAGGGGGCGCAGGGTTCACCCCTCCACTTT. This gives the protein CASSVEGAQGSPLHF.

This clonotype was found a few times. This chain links TRBV6-1 with TRBJ2-7, with 7 bases that match TRBD2. This CDR3 comprises 14 residues. CDR1 is MNHNS, CDR2 SASEGT, per germline. V was clipped by 3 bases and J by 3 bases; unmatched bases: 5. In DNA, the CDR3 is TGTGCCAGCAGTGAGTGGGAGGGCAACTACGAGCAGTACTTC. It codes for CASSEWEGNYEQYF.

CDR3 in amino acids: CASSLAMGGPYEQYF. CDR3 bases: TGTGCCAGCAGCTTAGCAATGGGAGGGCCCTACGAGCAGTACTTC. The chain is built from TRBV11-2 and TRBJ2-7, with 7 bases aligning to TRBD2. CDR1 is SGHAT, CDR2 FQNNGV, per germline. This CDR3 is built from 15 residues. V lost 1 base and J lost 2; bases outside the gene matches: 5. The variable domain in full, with the rest retrieved from reference TRBV11-2 and TRBJ2-7, is EAGVAQSPRYKIIEKRQSVAFWCNPISGHATLYWYQQILGQGPKLLIQFQNNGVVDDSQLPKDRFSAERLKGVDSTLKIQPAKLEDSAVYLCASSLAMGGPYEQYFGPGTRLTVT.

At least ten counts were recorded for this clonotype. The chain uses TRBV28 and TRBJ2-7, with 8 nucleotides matching TRBD2. The V segment lost 3 bases and the J segment 2 bases; nucleotides outside the gene matches: 12. Germline V gene data show CDR1 as MDHEN and CDR2 as SYDVKM. CDR3 size: 17 residues. The CDR3 DNA is TGTGCCAGCAGTTTGGGAACTAGCGGAGCCCCCACCTACGAGCAGTACTTC. Translation: CASSLGTSGAPTYEQYF.

Many counts were recorded for this clonotype. The chain has TRBV30 and TRBJ1-2; the D gene is possibly TRBD1 (5 bases). Germline V gives CDR1 GTSNPN, CDR2 SVGIG (reference sequence). Trimming stripped 2 bases from V and 3 bases from J, with 7 bases between. This CDR3 is 12 amino acids long. The CDR3 DNA sequence: TGTGCCTGGAGTTCGGGGGACTATGGCTACACCTTC. Protein: CAWSSGDYGYTF. Full variable domain (missing parts from reference TRBV30 and TRBJ1-2): SQTIHQWPATLVQPVGSPLSLECTVEGTSNPNLYWYRQAAGRGLQLLFYSVGIGQISSEVPQNLSASRPQDRQFILSSKKLLLSDSGFYLCAWSSGDYGYTFGSGTRLTVV.

This chain uses TRBV6-1 with TRBJ1-3, with 8 bases identical to TRBD1. V lost 6 bases and J lost 2; bases outside the gene matches: 9. Germline V CDR1 and CDR2: MNHNS, SASEGT. The CDR3 is 16 amino acids. CDR3 DNA sequence: TGTGCCAGCAGGGGGTTGACAGGGGTTACTGGAAACACCATATATTTT. Translating it yields CASRGLTGVTGNTIYF.

This clonotype occurred many times. The genes are TRBV6-1 and TRBJ2-6; no clear D. This CDR3 contains 17 residues. Germline V CDR1 and CDR2: MNHNS, SASEGT. Trimming took 6 bases from V and 0 from J, leaving 15 bases between them. CDR3 sequence reads: CASSPRSSISGANVLTF. DNA for the CDR3: TGTGCCAGCAGCCCTAGGTCCTCTATCTCTGGGGCCAACGTCCTGACTTTC.